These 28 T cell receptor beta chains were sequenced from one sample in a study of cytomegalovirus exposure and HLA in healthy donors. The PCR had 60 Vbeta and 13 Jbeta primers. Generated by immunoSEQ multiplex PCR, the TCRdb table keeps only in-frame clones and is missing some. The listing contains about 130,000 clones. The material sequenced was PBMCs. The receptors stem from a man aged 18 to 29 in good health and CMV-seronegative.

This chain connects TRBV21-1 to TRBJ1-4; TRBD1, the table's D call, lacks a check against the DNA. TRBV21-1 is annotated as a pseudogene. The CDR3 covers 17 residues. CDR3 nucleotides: TGTGCCAGCAGCAGGCGGGACAGGGTTTGGACTAATGAAAAACTGTTTTTT. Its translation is CASSRRDRVWTNEKLFF.

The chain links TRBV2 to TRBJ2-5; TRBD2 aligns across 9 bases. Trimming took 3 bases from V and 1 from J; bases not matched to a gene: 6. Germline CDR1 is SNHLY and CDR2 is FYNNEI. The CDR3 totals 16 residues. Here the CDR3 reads CASSERLADLQETQYF. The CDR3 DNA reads TGTGCCAGCAGTGAGAGACTAGCGGACCTCCAAGAGACCCAGTACTTC.

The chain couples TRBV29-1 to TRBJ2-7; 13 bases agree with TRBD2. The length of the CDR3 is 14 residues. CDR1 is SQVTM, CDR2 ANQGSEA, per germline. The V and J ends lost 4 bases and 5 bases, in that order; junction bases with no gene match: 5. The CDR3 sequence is CSVGRLAGGDEQYF. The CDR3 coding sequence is TGCAGCGTTGGGAGACTAGCGGGAGGTGACGAGCAGTACTTC.

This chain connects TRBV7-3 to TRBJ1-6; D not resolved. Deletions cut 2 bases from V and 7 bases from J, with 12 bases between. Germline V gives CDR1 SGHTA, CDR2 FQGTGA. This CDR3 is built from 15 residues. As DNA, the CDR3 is TGTGCCAGCAGCTTATCGTCCGGGAGCAATTCACCCCTCCACTTT. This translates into CASSLSSGSNSPLHF.

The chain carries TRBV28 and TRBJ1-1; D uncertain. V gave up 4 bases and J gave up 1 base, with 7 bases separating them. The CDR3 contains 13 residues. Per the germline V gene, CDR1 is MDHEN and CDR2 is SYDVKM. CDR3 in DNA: TGTGCCAGCAGTTCGTACAGGAACACTGAAGCTTTCTTT. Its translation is CASSSYRNTEAFF. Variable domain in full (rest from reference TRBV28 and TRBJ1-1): DVKVTQSSRYLVKRTGEKVFLECVQDMDHENMFWYRQDPGLGLRLIYFSYDVKMKEKGDIPEGYSVSREKKERFSLILESASTNQTSMYLCASSSYRNTEAFFGQGTRLTVV.

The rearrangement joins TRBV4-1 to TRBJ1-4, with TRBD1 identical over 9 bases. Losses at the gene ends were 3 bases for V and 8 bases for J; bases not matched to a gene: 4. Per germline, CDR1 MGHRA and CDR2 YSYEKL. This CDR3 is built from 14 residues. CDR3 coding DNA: TGCGCCAGCAGCCAGCGGGACAGGGAGGAAAAACTGTTTTTT. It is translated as CASSQRDREEKLFF.

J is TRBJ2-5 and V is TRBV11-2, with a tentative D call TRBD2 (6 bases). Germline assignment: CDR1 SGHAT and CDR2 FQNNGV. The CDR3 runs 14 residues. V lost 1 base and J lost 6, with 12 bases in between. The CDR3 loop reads CASSLGAGRQTQYF. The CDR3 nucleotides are TGTGCCAGCAGCTTAGGAGCAGGGAGGCAGACCCAGTACTTC.

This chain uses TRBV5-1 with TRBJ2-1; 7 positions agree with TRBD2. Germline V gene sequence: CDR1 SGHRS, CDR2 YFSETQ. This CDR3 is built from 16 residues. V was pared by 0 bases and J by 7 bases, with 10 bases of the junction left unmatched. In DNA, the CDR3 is TGCGCCAGCAGCTTGGGCGGGGGAGGGCCGGGGAATGAGCAGTTCTTC. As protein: CASSLGGGGPGNEQFF. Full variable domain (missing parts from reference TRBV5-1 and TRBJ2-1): KAGVTQTPRYLIKTRGQQVTLSCSPISGHRSVSWYQQTPGQGLQFLFEYFSETQRNKGNFPGRFSGRQFSNSRSEMNVSTLELGDSALYLCASSLGGGGPGNEQFFGPGTRLTVL.

CDR3 in amino acids: CATSRVRGTGDEKLFF. The CDR3, as DNA: TGTGCCACCAGCAGAGTTCGGGGGACAGGAGACGAAAAACTGTTTTTT. V usage is TRBV15 and J usage is TRBJ1-4, with 8 positions matching TRBD1. The CDR3 sequence is 16 residues long. V shed 1 base and J 8 bases; nucleotides not matched to a gene: 9. Germline-derived CDR1 and CDR2 are LNHNV and YYDKDF (reference sequence).

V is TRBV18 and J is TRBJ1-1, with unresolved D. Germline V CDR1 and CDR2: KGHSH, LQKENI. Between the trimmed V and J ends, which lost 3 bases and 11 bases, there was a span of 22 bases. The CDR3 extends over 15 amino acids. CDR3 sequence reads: CASSPRIREITRAFF. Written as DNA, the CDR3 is TGTGCCAGCTCACCGCGAATCCGGGAGATTACAAGGGCTTTCTTT.

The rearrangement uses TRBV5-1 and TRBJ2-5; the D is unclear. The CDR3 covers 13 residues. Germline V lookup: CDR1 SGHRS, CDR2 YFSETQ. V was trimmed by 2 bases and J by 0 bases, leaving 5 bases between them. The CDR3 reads CASSFEYQETQYF. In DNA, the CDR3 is TGCGCCAGCAGCTTTGAGTACCAAGAGACCCAGTACTTC. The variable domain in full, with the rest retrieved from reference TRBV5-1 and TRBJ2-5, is KAGVTQTPRYLIKTRGQQVTLSCSPISGHRSVSWYQQTPGQGLQFLFEYFSETQRNKGNFPGRFSGRQFSNSRSEMNVSTLELGDSALYLCASSFEYQETQYFGPGTRLLVL.

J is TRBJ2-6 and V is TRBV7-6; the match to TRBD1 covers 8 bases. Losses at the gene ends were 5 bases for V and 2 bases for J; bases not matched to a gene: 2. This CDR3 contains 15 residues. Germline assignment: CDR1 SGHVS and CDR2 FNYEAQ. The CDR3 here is CASSQDRAGANVLTF. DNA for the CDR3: TGTGCCAGCAGCCAGGACAGGGCTGGGGCCAACGTCCTGACTTTC.

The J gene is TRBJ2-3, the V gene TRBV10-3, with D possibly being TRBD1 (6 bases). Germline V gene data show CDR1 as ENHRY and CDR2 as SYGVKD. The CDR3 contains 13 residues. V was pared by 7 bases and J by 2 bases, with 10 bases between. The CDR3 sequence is CAIKGQNTDTQYF. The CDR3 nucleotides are TGTGCCATCAAAGGACAGAACACAGATACGCAGTATTTT.

CDR3 DNA sequence: TGTGCCAGCAGCTTAGCCGGGAACACTGAAGCTTTCTTT. Its protein is CASSLAGNTEAFF. This sequence joins TRBV11-2 and TRBJ1-1, with D hard to call. The CDR3 sequence is 13 residues long. Trimming removed 1 base from V and 1 base from J, with 4 bases in between. CDR1 is SGHAT, CDR2 FQNNGV, per germline.

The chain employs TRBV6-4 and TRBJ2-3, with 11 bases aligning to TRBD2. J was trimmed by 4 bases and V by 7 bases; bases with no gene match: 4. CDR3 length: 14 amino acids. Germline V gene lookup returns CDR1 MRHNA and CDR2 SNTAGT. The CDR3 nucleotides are TGTGCCAGCACTAGCGGGAGGTCGGCAGATACGCAGTATTTT. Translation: CASTSGRSADTQYF.

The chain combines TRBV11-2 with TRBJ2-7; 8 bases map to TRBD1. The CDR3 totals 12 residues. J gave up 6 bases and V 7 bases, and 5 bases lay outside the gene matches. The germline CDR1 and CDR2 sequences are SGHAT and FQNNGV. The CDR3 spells CASNQGAVEQYF. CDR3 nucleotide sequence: TGTGCCAGCAACCAGGGGGCGGTCGAGCAGTACTTC. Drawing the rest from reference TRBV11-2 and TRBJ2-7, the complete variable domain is EAGVAQSPRYKIIEKRQSVAFWCNPISGHATLYWYQQILGQGPKLLIQFQNNGVVDDSQLPKDRFSAERLKGVDSTLKIQPAKLEDSAVYLCASNQGAVEQYFGPGTRLTVT.

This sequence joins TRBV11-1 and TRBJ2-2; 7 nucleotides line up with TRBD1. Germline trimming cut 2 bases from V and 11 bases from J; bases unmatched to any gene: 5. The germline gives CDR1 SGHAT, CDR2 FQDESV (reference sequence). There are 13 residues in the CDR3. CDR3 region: CASSLWGQQELFF. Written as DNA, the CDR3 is TGTGCCAGCAGCTTATGGGGACAGCAAGAGCTGTTTTTT.

Here the CDR3 reads CASSPWTSGVTGELFF. The DNA for the CDR3 is TGTGCCAGCAGTCCGTGGACTAGCGGGGTCACCGGGGAGCTGTTTTTT. The rearrangement links TRBV27 to TRBJ2-2, with 12 bases lining up with TRBD2. This CDR3 has 16 residues. J lost 4 bases, V lost 5 bases, and 5 bases had no gene match. In germline, CDR1 is MNHEY, CDR2 SMNVEV (reference sequence).

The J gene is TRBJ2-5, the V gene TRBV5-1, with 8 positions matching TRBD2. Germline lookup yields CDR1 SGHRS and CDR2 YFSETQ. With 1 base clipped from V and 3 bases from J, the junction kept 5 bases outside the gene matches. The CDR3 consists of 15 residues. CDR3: CASSLWHGREETQYF. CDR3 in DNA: TGCGCCAGCAGCTTGTGGCACGGGAGGGAAGAGACCCAGTACTTC.

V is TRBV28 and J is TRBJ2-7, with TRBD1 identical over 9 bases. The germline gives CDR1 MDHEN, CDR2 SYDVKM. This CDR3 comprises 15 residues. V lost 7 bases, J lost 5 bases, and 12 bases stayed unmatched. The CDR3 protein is CASNTPGTGNDEQYF. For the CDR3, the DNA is TGTGCCAGCAATACCCCGGGGACAGGGAACGACGAGCAGTACTTC.

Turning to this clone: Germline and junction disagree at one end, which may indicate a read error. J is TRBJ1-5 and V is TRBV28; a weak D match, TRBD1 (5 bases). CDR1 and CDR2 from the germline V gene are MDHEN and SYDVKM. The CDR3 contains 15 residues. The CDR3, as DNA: TGTGCCAGCAGTTTAGATCGGGCAGGGAATCCGCCCCAGCATTTT. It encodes CASSLDRAGNPPQHF. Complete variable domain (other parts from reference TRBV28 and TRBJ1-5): DVKVTQSSRYLVKRTGEKVFLECVQDMDHENMFWYRQDPGLGLRLIYFSYDVKMKEKGDIPEGYSVSREKKERFSLILESASTNQTSMYLCASSLDRAGNPPQHFGDGTRLSIL.

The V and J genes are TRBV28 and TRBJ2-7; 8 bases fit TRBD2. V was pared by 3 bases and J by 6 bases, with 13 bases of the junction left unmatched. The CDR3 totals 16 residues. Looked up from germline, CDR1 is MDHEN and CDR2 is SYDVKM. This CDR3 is CASSLFFGSAGGEQYF. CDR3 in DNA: TGTGCCAGCAGTTTGTTCTTCGGGTCGGCGGGAGGCGAGCAGTACTTC.

This chain's CDR3 is CSVEPFRDRGNGYTF. In DNA form, the CDR3 reads TGCAGCGTCGAACCCTTTCGGGACAGGGGCAATGGCTACACCTTC. V usage is TRBV29-1 and J usage is TRBJ1-2; 10 nucleotides match TRBD1. There are 15 residues in the CDR3. Germline V gives CDR1 SQVTM, CDR2 ANQGSEA. With V trimmed by 6 bases and J by 6 bases, 13 bases remained unmatched.

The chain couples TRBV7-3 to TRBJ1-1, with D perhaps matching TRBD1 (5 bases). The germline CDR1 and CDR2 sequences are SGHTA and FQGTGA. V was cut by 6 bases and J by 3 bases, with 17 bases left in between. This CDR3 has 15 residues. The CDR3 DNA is TGTGCCAGCAGTTACTCAGGGAATCCGGACACTGAAGCTTTCTTT. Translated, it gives CASSYSGNPDTEAFF.

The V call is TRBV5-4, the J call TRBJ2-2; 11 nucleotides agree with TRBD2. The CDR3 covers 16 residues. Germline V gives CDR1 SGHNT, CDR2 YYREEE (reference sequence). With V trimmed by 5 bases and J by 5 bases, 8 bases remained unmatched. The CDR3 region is CASRVAGGPRTGELFF. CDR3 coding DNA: TGTGCCAGCAGAGTAGCGGGGGGGCCACGGACCGGGGAGCTGTTTTTT. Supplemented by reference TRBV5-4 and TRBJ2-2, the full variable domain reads ETGVTQSPTHLIKTRGQQVTLRCSSQSGHNTVSWYQQALGQGPQFIFQYYREEENGRGNFPPRFSGLQFPNYSSELNVNALELDDSALYLCASRVAGGPRTGELFFGEGSRLTVL.

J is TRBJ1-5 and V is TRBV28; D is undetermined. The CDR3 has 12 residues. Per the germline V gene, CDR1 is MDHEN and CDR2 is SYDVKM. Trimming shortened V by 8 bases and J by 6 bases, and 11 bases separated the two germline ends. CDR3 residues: CASFRGSQPQHF. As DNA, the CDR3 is TGTGCCAGCTTCCGGGGATCTCAGCCCCAGCATTTT. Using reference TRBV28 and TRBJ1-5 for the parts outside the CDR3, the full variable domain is DVKVTQSSRYLVKRTGEKVFLECVQDMDHENMFWYRQDPGLGLRLIYFSYDVKMKEKGDIPEGYSVSREKKERFSLILESASTNQTSMYLCASFRGSQPQHFGDGTRLSIL.

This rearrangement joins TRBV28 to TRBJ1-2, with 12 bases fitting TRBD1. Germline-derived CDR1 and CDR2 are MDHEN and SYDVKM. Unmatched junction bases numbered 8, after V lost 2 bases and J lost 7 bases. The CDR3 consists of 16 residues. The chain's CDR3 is CASSLSIGDRGLGYTF. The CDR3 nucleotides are TGTGCCAGCAGTTTAAGCATAGGGGACAGGGGGCTTGGCTACACCTTC.

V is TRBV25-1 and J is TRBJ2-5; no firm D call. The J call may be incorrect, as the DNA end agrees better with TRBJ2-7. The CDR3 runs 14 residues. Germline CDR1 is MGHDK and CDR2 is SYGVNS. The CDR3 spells CASSISRDSYEQYF. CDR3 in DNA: TGTGCCAGCAGTATCAGTAGGGACTCCTACGAGCAGTACTTC.